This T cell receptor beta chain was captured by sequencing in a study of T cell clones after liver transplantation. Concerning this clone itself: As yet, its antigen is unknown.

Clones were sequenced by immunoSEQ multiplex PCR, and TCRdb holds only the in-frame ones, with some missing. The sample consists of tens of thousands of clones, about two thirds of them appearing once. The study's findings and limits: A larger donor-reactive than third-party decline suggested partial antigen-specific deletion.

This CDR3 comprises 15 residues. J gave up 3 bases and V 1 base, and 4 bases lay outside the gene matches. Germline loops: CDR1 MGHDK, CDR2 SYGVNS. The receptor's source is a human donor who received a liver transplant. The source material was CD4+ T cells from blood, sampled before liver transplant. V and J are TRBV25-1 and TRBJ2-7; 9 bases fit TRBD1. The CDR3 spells CASSESETGGYEQYF. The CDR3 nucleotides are TGTGCCAGCAGTGAATCCGAGACAGGGGGCTACGAGCAGTACTTC.